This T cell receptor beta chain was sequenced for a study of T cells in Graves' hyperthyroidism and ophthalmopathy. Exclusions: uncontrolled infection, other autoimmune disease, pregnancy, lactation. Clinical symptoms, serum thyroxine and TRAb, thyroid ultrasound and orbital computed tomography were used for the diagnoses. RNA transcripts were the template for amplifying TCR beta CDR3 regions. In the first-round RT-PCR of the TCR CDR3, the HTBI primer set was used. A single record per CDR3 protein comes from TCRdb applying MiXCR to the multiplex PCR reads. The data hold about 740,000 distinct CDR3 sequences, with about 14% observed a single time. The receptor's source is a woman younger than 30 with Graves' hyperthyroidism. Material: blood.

CDR3 DNA sequence: TGCGCCAGCAGCCTACTAGCGGGAGTCCCCACAGATACGCAGTATTTT. Protein sequence: CASSLLAGVPTDTQYF. This chain uses TRBV4-1 with TRBJ2-3, with TRBD2 matching 11 bases. Germline loops: CDR1 MGHRA, CDR2 YSYEKL. This CDR3 is 16 amino acids long. V dropped 4 bases and J dropped 2; count of bases not matched to a gene: 5.